This T cell receptor beta chain was retrieved from a study of cytomegalovirus exposure and HLA in healthy donors. The PCR made use of 60 Vbeta and 13 Jbeta primers. The data were produced by immunoSEQ multiplex PCR, yet TCRdb's version contains in-frame clones alone and is incomplete. The table has roughly 100,000 clones, around 74% seen once. With 5 bases removed from V and 1 base from J, the gap between germline ends came to 10 bases. The CDR3 has 14 amino acids. Germline V gene data show CDR1 as LNHDA and CDR2 as SQIVND (reference sequence). The sequence came from a middle-aged man in good health and CMV-seronegative. The specimen was PBMCs. The chain joins TRBV19 to TRBJ2-3, with D perhaps matching TRBD1 (6 bases). CDR3 loop: CASSWDTGTDTQYF. The DNA of the CDR3 is TGTGCCAGTAGTTGGGACACCGGCACAGATACGCAGTATTTT.